This T cell receptor (beta chain) is drawn from a study of cytomegalovirus exposure and HLA in healthy donors. Study observations and caveats: An Asian-associated ancestry cluster reportedly showed fewer N-insertions than the approximately 660-donor mean in a later analysis.

With 60 Vbeta and 13 Jbeta primers, the PCR was carried out. Some clones are missing from TCRdb's copy, which holds only in-frame ones; the method was immunoSEQ multiplex PCR. Of about 160,000 clones listed, 85% are singletons. The V and J ends lost 5 bases and 8 bases respectively, with 11 bases between them. The germline CDR1 and CDR2 sequences are LNHDA and SQIVND (reference sequence). This CDR3 has 12 residues. This clone was counted a single time. The target antigen is unknown. Sequencing used PBMCs. This clonotype was obtained from a boy aged 2 to 9 in good health and CMV-seronegative. The chain recombines TRBV19 with TRBJ2-3, with D unresolved. The CDR3 region is CASSPPSGTQYF. As DNA, the CDR3 is TGTGCCAGTAGTCCACCCTCAGGTACGCAGTATTTT. The entire variable domain, with the rest obtained from reference TRBV19 and TRBJ2-3, is as follows: DGGITQSPKYLFRKEGQNVTLSCEQNLNHDAMYWYRQDPGQGLRLIYYSQIVNDFQKGDIAEGYSVSREKKESFPLTVTSAQKNPTAFYLCASSPPSGTQYFGPGTRLTVL.